This T cell receptor beta chain originates from a study of blood T cell repertoires in COVID-19. For the study at large: Both acute and convalescent COVID-19 samples were obtained from the United States, Italy and Spain. PBMCs, B-cell-depleted T cells, or T cells were the source of the cDNA or gDNA that made up the material.

Per the authors' pipeline: Amplification from reference gene primers served as the basis for estimated nucleated cell counts. Clones were read by immunoSEQ multiplex PCR, and TCRdb kept only the in-frame ones, dropping some. V and J calls and clone size come straight from that table; D and trimming were deduced from the DNA. The profile shows about 60,000 clones, around four fifths of them singletons. This CDR3 is built from 16 residues. The chain recombines TRBV12-2 with TRBJ2-7; the listed D gene, TRBD2, was not tested against the DNA. TRBV12-2 corresponds to a pseudogene. The sample consisted of peripheral blood. The TCR sequence derives from a human donor in a cohort sampled during active COVID-19. CDR3 sequence: CASRPTAGAGFDEQYF. DNA of the CDR3: TGTGCAAGTCGCCCGACGGCGGGCGCGGGGTTCGACGAGCAGTACTTC.